The present T cell receptor beta chain was sequenced within a study of T-cell reconstitution after alpha-beta-depleted transplantation in children. Preparation of the TCRbeta library involved a method that used unique molecular identifiers. TCRdb reanalysed the PCR reads using MiXCR and keeps one entry per CDR3 protein. The repertoire has more than 85,000 distinct CDR3 sequences, 10% to 13% of them found once; the top ten carry roughly 8%. In its sample, this clonotype was seen many times. This CDR3 spans 15 amino acids. Trimming removed 5 bases at V and 6 bases at J, with 17 bases between. Germline CDR1 and CDR2: SGHTA and FQGTGA.

This rearrangement joins TRBV7-3 to TRBJ1-5; D possibly corresponds to TRBD1 (5 bases). The clonotype comes from a human donor who donated a stem cell graft to a child with acute lymphoblastic leukemia. The sequencing used PBMCs from the stem cell graft donor, collected from the stem cell graft. The CDR3 nucleotides read TGTGCCAGCAGCGAAGGCGGGTTGGGGGGTCAGCCCCAGCATTTT. Protein sequence: CASSEGGLGGQPQHF.